A selection of T cell receptor beta chains follows, all from one sample in a study of prognosis after radiotherapy for stage I lung cancer. TCRdb re-derived calls from the multiplex PCR reads in MiXCR, one entry per CDR3 protein. The sample contains 9,500 to 13,000 distinct CDR3 sequences, less than 65% of which appear only once. Sequencing was performed on PBMCs, taken before or after stereotactic body radiation therapy (not recorded which). These receptor sequences come from a donor older than 45 with non-small cell lung cancer. The CDR3 runs from the conserved cysteine through the conserved F or W. The D gene is left open where the match is weak. Not all rows give a size; the values are once, few, many and, for expanded clones, a class.

J gene: TRBJ2-3
clone size: .
D gene: TRBD2
V gene: TRBV24-1
CDR3 DNA: TGTGCCACCAGTGACGGTAGCGGGAGGGTAAAGTATTTT
CDR3 protein: CATSDGSGRVKYF

J gene: TRBJ2-2
clone size: medium-sized
D gene: TRBD2
V gene: TRBV4-1
CDR3 DNA: TGCGCCAGCAGCCAACTCCCGGGGGGTATGGCCGGGGAGCTGTTTTTT
CDR3 protein: CASSQLPGGMAGELFF

J gene: TRBJ2-2
clone size: .
D gene: .
V gene: TRBV24-1
CDR3 DNA: TGTGCCACCAGTGATTTGGGCAGGGGGGACACCGGGGAGCTGTTTTTT
CDR3 protein: CATSDLGRGDTGELFF

J gene: TRBJ2-7
clone size: .
D gene: .
V gene: TRBV5-1
CDR3 DNA: TGCGCCAGCAGCTTGCGGGCACTAGTGGGGATCAACGAGCAGTACTTC
CDR3 protein: CASSLRALVGINEQYF

J gene: TRBJ1-1
clone size: .
D gene: .
V gene: TRBV12-3/TRBV12-4
CDR3 DNA: TGTGCCAGCAGCGAGACAGAGAACACTGAAGCTTTCTTT
CDR3 protein: CASSETENTEAFF

J gene: TRBJ2-7
clone size: .
D gene: .
V gene: TRBV6-5
CDR3 DNA: TGTGCCAGCAGTTGGGAGACTGTCTCCTACGAGCAGTACTTC
CDR3 protein: CASSWETVSYEQYF

J gene: TRBJ2-7
clone size: .
D gene: .
V gene: TRBV19
CDR3 DNA: TGTGCCAGTATTGCCGGGTTGGTGCGAATCGGGGACGAGCAGTACTTC
CDR3 protein: CASIAGLVRIGDEQYF

J gene: TRBJ2-1
clone size: .
D gene: .
V gene: TRBV4-2
CDR3 DNA: TGTGCCAGCAGCTGGATGGCCAATGAGCAGTTCTTC
CDR3 protein: CASSWMANEQFF

J gene: TRBJ2-6
clone size: medium-sized
D gene: .
V gene: TRBV6-5
CDR3 DNA: TGTGCCAGCAGTTACTCCTGGAGTTCTGGGGCCAACGTCCTGACTTTC
CDR3 protein: CASSYSWSSGANVLTF

J gene: TRBJ1-1
clone size: medium-sized
D gene: .
V gene: TRBV7-9
CDR3 DNA: TGTGCCAGCAGCCCCCAGCAGAACACTGAAGCTTTCTTT
CDR3 protein: CASSPQQNTEAFF

J gene: TRBJ1-2
clone size: .
D gene: .
V gene: TRBV20-1
CDR3 DNA: TGCAGTGCTAGAGATCAAACAGGGAATCTGGGCGGCTACACCTTC
CDR3 protein: CSARDQTGNLGGYTF

J gene: TRBJ2-3
clone size: medium-sized
D gene: .
V gene: TRBV20-1
CDR3 DNA: TGCAGTGCAAGGGATCTAGCCAGCACAGATACGCAGTATTTT
CDR3 protein: CSARDLASTDTQYF

J gene: TRBJ1-2
clone size: .
D gene: TRBD1
V gene: TRBV27
CDR3 DNA: TGTGCCAGCAGTGCGGACAGGATAGAGGGCTACACCTTC
CDR3 protein: CASSADRIEGYTF

J gene: TRBJ1-2
clone size: many
D gene: .
V gene: TRBV12-3/TRBV12-4
CDR3 DNA: TGTGCCAGCAGTTTCGGGGGGCTGGAGTTTGGCTACACCTTC
CDR3 protein: CASSFGGLEFGYTF

J gene: TRBJ2-3
clone size: medium-sized
D gene: TRBD1
V gene: TRBV12-3/TRBV12-4
CDR3 DNA: TGTGCCACCAACCGAGGACAGGGGTTGGATACGCAGTATTTT
CDR3 protein: CATNRGQGLDTQYF

J gene: TRBJ2-7
clone size: .
D gene: .
V gene: TRBV20-1
CDR3 DNA: TGCAGTGCTTTCAGACCCGCCTACGAGCAGTACTTC
CDR3 protein: CSAFRPAYEQYF

J gene: TRBJ1-1
clone size: .
D gene: .
V gene: TRBV15
CDR3 DNA: TGTGACACCAGCAGGGCCAGCGGGGAAGGCTTGAACACTGAAGCTTTCTTT
CDR3 protein: CDTSRASGEGLNTEAFF

J gene: TRBJ1-5
clone size: .
D gene: TRBD1
V gene: TRBV2
CDR3 DNA: TGTGCCAGCGGTGAACAGGGGACAAACAATCAGCCCCAGCATTTT
CDR3 protein: CASGEQGTNNQPQHF

J gene: TRBJ2-1
clone size: many
D gene: TRBD2
V gene: TRBV2
CDR3 DNA: TGTGCCAGCAGTGAACAAACGGGAGGGTACAATGAGCAGTTCTTC
CDR3 protein: CASSEQTGGYNEQFF

J gene: TRBJ2-2
clone size: medium-sized
D gene: .
V gene: TRBV7-2
CDR3 DNA: TGTGCCAGCAGCACGCCTCGTGGGTTCCAGAACACCGGGGAGCTGTTTTTT
CDR3 protein: CASSTPRGFQNTGELFF

J gene: TRBJ1-6
clone size: medium-sized
D gene: .
V gene: TRBV6-4
CDR3 DNA: TGTGCCAGCAGTGAGGGGAGGATTGATTCACCCCTCCACTTT
CDR3 protein: CASSEGRIDSPLHF

J gene: TRBJ1-2
clone size: .
D gene: TRBD1
V gene: TRBV28
CDR3 DNA: TGTGCCAGCAGGCTCCAGGGACAGGGGGCGCCTGGCTACACCTTC
CDR3 protein: CASRLQGQGAPGYTF

J gene: TRBJ2-7
clone size: medium-sized
D gene: .
V gene: TRBV30
CDR3 DNA: TGTGCCTGGAGCAGGGGGGGATACGAGCAGTACTTC
CDR3 protein: CAWSRGGYEQYF

J gene: TRBJ1-5
clone size: medium-sized
D gene: .
V gene: TRBV20-1
CDR3 DNA: TGCAGTGCTAGACCCGGGGGGATCAATCAGCCCCAGCATTTT
CDR3 protein: CSARPGGINQPQHF

J gene: TRBJ2-1
clone size: .
D gene: .
V gene: TRBV28
CDR3 DNA: TGTGCCAGCAGTTTCCGTCTTCCGCTCACGCGCCGTAGGGACAATGAGCAGTTCTTC
CDR3 protein: CASSFRLPLTRRRDNEQFF

J gene: TRBJ1-3
clone size: .
D gene: .
V gene: TRBV7-2
CDR3 DNA: TGTGCCAGCAGATCACATACGGGACGTGGCTCTGGAAACACCATATATTTT
CDR3 protein: CASRSHTGRGSGNTIYF

J gene: TRBJ2-3
clone size: .
D gene: .
V gene: TRBV20-1
CDR3 DNA: TGCAGTGCTAGTCAGCGGGCCCAAGATACGCAGTATTTT
CDR3 protein: CSASQRAQDTQYF

J gene: TRBJ1-5
clone size: .
D gene: TRBD1
V gene: TRBV6-1
CDR3 DNA: TGTGCCAGCCGGGAGACAGGGGATAGCAATCAGCCCCAGCATTTT
CDR3 protein: CASRETGDSNQPQHF

J gene: TRBJ1-5
clone size: .
D gene: TRBD1
V gene: TRBV20-1
CDR3 DNA: TGCAGTGCTAGAGAACCCGGGGGACAGGGGGGTGACAACCAGCCCCAGCATTTT
CDR3 protein: CSAREPGGQGGDNQPQHF

J gene: TRBJ1-4
clone size: many
D gene: TRBD1
V gene: TRBV5-1
CDR3 DNA: TGCGCCAGCAGCGTACTGGGACAGGGGAATGAAAAACTGTTTTTT
CDR3 protein: CASSVLGQGNEKLFF

J gene: TRBJ2-5
clone size: few
D gene: .
V gene: TRBV20-1
CDR3 DNA: TGCAGTGCTAGATTGCCAATTAGCGTCCAAGAGACCCAGTACTTC
CDR3 protein: CSARLPISVQETQYF

J gene: TRBJ2-5
clone size: many
D gene: TRBD1
V gene: TRBV7-8
CDR3 DNA: TGTGCCAGCAGTGAGGACAGGGTCCAAGAGACCCAGTACTTC
CDR3 protein: CASSEDRVQETQYF

J gene: TRBJ1-5
clone size: .
D gene: .
V gene: TRBV19
CDR3 DNA: TGTGCCAGTAGGGGGATGGGGGACAAACCCCAGCATTTT
CDR3 protein: CASRGMGDKPQHF

J gene: TRBJ2-1
clone size: many
D gene: .
V gene: TRBV20-1
CDR3 DNA: TGCAGTGCTAAGGGCTGGGGTGTTGGTATCAATGAGCAGTTCTTC
CDR3 protein: CSAKGWGVGINEQFF

J gene: TRBJ2-7
clone size: once
D gene: TRBD1
V gene: TRBV6-1
CDR3 DNA: TGTGCCAGCAGTCCCGGGACAGGGATCGAGCAGTACTTC
CDR3 protein: CASSPGTGIEQYF

J gene: TRBJ1-1
clone size: .
D gene: .
V gene: TRBV27
CDR3 DNA: TGTGCCAGCAGGCAAGGGGGCACTGAAGCTTTCTTT
CDR3 protein: CASRQGGTEAFF

J gene: TRBJ2-7
clone size: .
D gene: .
V gene: TRBV2
CDR3 DNA: TGTGCCAGCAGTGAAAGCCCGGGGCCAACCTACGAGCAGTACTTC
CDR3 protein: CASSESPGPTYEQYF

J gene: TRBJ1-3
clone size: .
D gene: .
V gene: TRBV6-1
CDR3 DNA: TGTGCCAGCACTATCGCAGTCGGAAACACCATATATTTT
CDR3 protein: CASTIAVGNTIYF

J gene: TRBJ1-3
clone size: medium-sized
D gene: TRBD1
V gene: TRBV7-2
CDR3 DNA: TGTGCCAGCAGCTTAGTAGGGGAACAGGGGATTATCGGAAACACCATATATTTT
CDR3 protein: CASSLVGEQGIIGNTIYF

J gene: TRBJ2-5
clone size: medium-sized
D gene: .
V gene: TRBV20-1
CDR3 DNA: TGCAGTGCCATTCCGCCGGGACCTCAAGAGACCCAGTACTTC
CDR3 protein: CSAIPPGPQETQYF

J gene: TRBJ2-5
clone size: many
D gene: TRBD2
V gene: TRBV10-2
CDR3 DNA: TGCGCCAGCAGAAAAGGACTAGCGGGGGAGCAGTCCCAGTACTTC
CDR3 protein: CASRKGLAGEQSQYF

J gene: TRBJ2-2
clone size: .
D gene: TRBD1
V gene: TRBV5-4
CDR3 DNA: TGTGCCAGCAGCTATACCCAGGGGGCCAGCACCTGGGAGCTGTTTTTT
CDR3 protein: CASSYTQGASTWELFF

J gene: TRBJ1-5
clone size: .
D gene: .
V gene: TRBV6-2/TRBV6-3
CDR3 DNA: TGTGCCAGCAGTCTGTGGGGGGGCGCCTTCAATCAGCCCCAGCATTTT
CDR3 protein: CASSLWGGAFNQPQHF

J gene: TRBJ2-7
clone size: .
D gene: TRBD1
V gene: TRBV27
CDR3 DNA: TGTGCCAGCAGCTACAGGGGGCGGGGGTACTTC
CDR3 protein: CASSYRGRGYF

J gene: TRBJ1-5
clone size: once
D gene: TRBD1
V gene: TRBV12-3/TRBV12-4
CDR3 DNA: TGTGCCAGCACCCTGGTAGGGGGCGGGCATCCCCAGCATTTT
CDR3 protein: CASTLVGGGHPQHF

J gene: TRBJ2-7
clone size: once
D gene: TRBD1
V gene: TRBV7-2
CDR3 DNA: TGTGCCAGCAGCACCACAGGGGTCAGTGGGTACGAGCAGTACTTC
CDR3 protein: CASSTTGVSGYEQYF

J gene: TRBJ2-7
clone size: medium-sized
D gene: TRBD1
V gene: TRBV7-9
CDR3 DNA: TGTGCCAGCAGCTATCAGGGGGCCGGATGGTCCTACGAGCAGTACTTC
CDR3 protein: CASSYQGAGWSYEQYF